This paragraph reports one T cell receptor beta chain. Participants' reported clinical history set cohort assignment. This record belongs to a study of blood T cell repertoires in COVID-19. Sequencing used immunoSEQ multiplex PCR; TCRdb keeps in-frame clones, though not all of them. This table holds 310,000 or so clones, 85% to 90% found once. Per the germline V gene, CDR1 is KGHSH and CDR2 is LQKENI. Trimming took 5 bases from V and 7 from J; bases not matched to a gene: 11. This CDR3 has 15 residues. The chain carries TRBV18 and TRBJ1-2; 9 bases line up with TRBD1. The sequence came from a woman between 18 and 29 years old who had recovered from COVID-19. Sequencing was performed on PBMCs or T cells enriched from blood (not recorded which). The CDR3 nucleotides read TGTGCCAGCTCAATAGAAACCGGGACAGGGAGTGGCTACACCTTC. This gives the protein CASSIETGTGSGYTF.